This is a list of T cell receptor beta chains from one sample in a study of shared clonotypes between healthy human individuals. Here immunoSEQ multiplex PCR was the method, and the copy in TCRdb shows in-frame clones only, minus some. The data hold 400,000 to 550,000 clones, with 65% to 80% observed a single time. The sequenced sample was PBMCs. These receptors were taken from a woman aged 40 to 50 in good health. Some clones in this sample may be carry-over from other donors' samples. The CDR3 runs from the conserved cysteine through the conserved F or W. Fields, in order: CDR3 DNA, CDR3 protein, V gene, D gene, clone size, J gene. A D gene is named only where the DNA matches it firmly. A row's size may be missing; if present it is once, few, many or a size class.

DNA: TGTGCCAGCAGATTAACACGACAGGGAGATACGCAGTATTTT; CDR3: CASRLTRQGDTQYF; V: TRBV27; D: TRBD1; size: few; J: TRBJ2-3
DNA: TGTGCCAGCAGTCTCCGCGGGACAATTTTGAACACTGAAGCTTTCTTT; CDR3: CASSLRGTILNTEAFF; V: TRBV2; D: -; size: -; J: TRBJ1-1
DNA: TGCGCCAGCAGCACCGGGACTAGCGGGAGGGCGAATGAGCAGTTCTTC; CDR3: CASSTGTSGRANEQFF; V: TRBV5-1; D: TRBD2; size: -; J: TRBJ2-1
DNA: TGCGCCAGCAGCTCAGCGGGAGGGTCTCCGGAGACCCAGTACTTC; CDR3: CASSSAGGSPETQYF; V: TRBV5-1; D: TRBD2; size: -; J: TRBJ2-5
DNA: TGTGCCAGCAGGGCGGGGGGGGCGAATGAGCAGTTCTTC; CDR3: CASRAGGANEQFF; V: TRBV11-2; D: TRBD2; size: -; J: TRBJ2-1
DNA: TGTGCCAGCATGCCTGGCGGACAGGGGCCCTACGAGCAGTACTTC; CDR3: CASMPGGQGPYEQYF; V: TRBV28; D: TRBD1; size: -; J: TRBJ2-7
DNA: TGTGCCAGCAGCTTAGGACTAGCGGGAGGAGCAGATACGCAGTATTTT; CDR3: CASSLGLAGGADTQYF; V: TRBV5-4; D: TRBD2; size: once; J: TRBJ2-3
DNA: TGTGCCAGCAGCTCACCTAGCGGGAGCGGTTGGGAGACCCAGTACTTC; CDR3: CASSSPSGSGWETQYF; V: TRBV5-4; D: TRBD2; size: -; J: TRBJ2-5
DNA: TGTGCCAGTAAAGACAGGCGGGCCAAAGATACGCAGTATTTT; CDR3: CASKDRRAKDTQYF; V: TRBV19; D: -; size: once; J: TRBJ2-3
DNA: TGTGCCAGCAGGGCCATAACCGGGACTAGACCCCAGCAGATGTCCCAGTACTTC; CDR3: CASRAITGTRPQQMSQYF; V: TRBV27; D: TRBD2; size: once; J: TRBJ2-5
DNA: TGTGCCAGCAGTTACAGGGGGACTAATGAAAAACTGTTTTTT; CDR3: CASSYRGTNEKLFF; V: TRBV6-6; D: -; size: -; J: TRBJ1-4
DNA: TGTGCCTGGAGACAGCCCTACGAGCAGTACTTC; CDR3: CAWRQPYEQYF; V: TRBV30; D: -; size: -; J: TRBJ2-7
DNA: TGTGCCACCCAAAGTAACCGTGGGGACAGGGCGGAAGAATATGGCTACACCTTC; CDR3: CATQSNRGDRAEEYGYTF; V: TRBV10-3; D: TRBD1; size: -; J: TRBJ1-2
DNA: TGTGCCAGCAGTAAGGGACAGGGGGTGGGCGAGCAGTACTTC; CDR3: CASSKGQGVGEQYF; V: TRBV6-5; D: TRBD1; size: -; J: TRBJ2-7
DNA: TGTGCCAGTAGTCCCCCCGGTGGCACTGTGGGGGTAGAGACCCAGTACTTC; CDR3: CASSPPGGTVGVETQYF; V: TRBV19; D: -; size: -; J: TRBJ2-5
DNA: TGTGCCAGCAGTGAATCGACTAGCGGGAGCTACGAGCAGTACTTC; CDR3: CASSESTSGSYEQYF; V: TRBV6-1; D: TRBD2; size: many; J: TRBJ2-7
DNA: TGTGCCAGCAGCCCGGGACAGGGGTTACGGAATGAGCAGTTCTTC; CDR3: CASSPGQGLRNEQFF; V: TRBV5-8; D: TRBD1; size: few; J: TRBJ2-1
DNA: TGTGCCAGCGGCTATTGGGGAGGGGAGCAGTACTTC; CDR3: CASGYWGGEQYF; V: TRBV27; D: TRBD2; size: -; J: TRBJ2-7
DNA: TGTGCCAGCAGCTACGGCGTTGTCGGATTGGGGCAGTTGGAGACCCAGTACTTC; CDR3: CASSYGVVGLGQLETQYF; V: TRBV7-9; D: -; size: -; J: TRBJ2-5
DNA: TGTGCCAGCAGCCCAAAAGGCAGGACCTCCCGGTGGGCCAAAAACATTCAGTACTTC; CDR3: CASSPKGRTSRWAKNIQYF; V: TRBV21-1; D: -; size: once; J: TRBJ2-4
DNA: TGTGCCAGCAGTGAAGAAAGGCCTAGCCTGTACTTC; CDR3: CASSEERPSLYF; V: TRBV2; D: -; size: -; J: TRBJ2-7
DNA: TGCAGTGCTCAAGATTCCTATGGCTACACCTTC; CDR3: CSAQDSYGYTF; V: TRBV20-1; D: -; size: -; J: TRBJ1-2
DNA: TGTGCCAGCTCGGACCCGGCTAGCAATCAGCCCCAGCATTTT; CDR3: CASSDPASNQPQHF; V: TRBV19; D: -; size: -; J: TRBJ1-5
DNA: TGTGCCAGCAGCTTTGGGACAGGGTCGAACACCGGGGAGCTGTTTTTT; CDR3: CASSFGTGSNTGELFF; V: TRBV5-6; D: TRBD1; size: -; J: TRBJ2-2
DNA: TGTGCCAGCTCATTTAGCCCTACAGGGACGGACGATGGCTACACCTTC; CDR3: CASSFSPTGTDDGYTF; V: TRBV18; D: -; size: -; J: TRBJ1-2
DNA: TGCAGCGTCCTGACGACAGGGGGAATCTATAGCAATCAGCCCCAGCATTTT; CDR3: CSVLTTGGIYSNQPQHF; V: TRBV29-1; D: TRBD1; size: -; J: TRBJ1-5
DNA: TGCAGCGTCTGGGGGGGACTAGCGGCCAGCACAGATACGCAGTATTTT; CDR3: CSVWGGLAASTDTQYF; V: TRBV29-1; D: TRBD2; size: -; J: TRBJ2-3
DNA: TGTGCCACCCGCCTAGACCTGGACGGGGGCCCGACTTTCTTT; CDR3: CATRLDLDGGPTFF; V: TRBV15; D: -; size: -; J: TRBJ1-1
DNA: TGCGCCAGCAGCCAAGATCTGCCAGGGCCTGGAAACACCATATATTTT; CDR3: CASSQDLPGPGNTIYF; V: TRBV4-3; D: -; size: once; J: TRBJ1-3
DNA: TGTGCCAGCAGCTTATCGCCCAGCCCTAACTATGGCTACACCTTC; CDR3: CASSLSPSPNYGYTF; V: TRBV7-6; D: -; size: -; J: TRBJ1-2
DNA: TGTGCCATCAGTGTAGTGCCCCCGCAGGACGGCACCGGGGAGCTGTTTTTT; CDR3: CAISVVPPQDGTGELFF; V: TRBV10-3; D: -; size: -; J: TRBJ2-2
DNA: TGTGCCATCAGTGAAGGAAGGGTCCGGGAGACCCAGTACTTC; CDR3: CAISEGRVRETQYF; V: TRBV10-3; D: -; size: -; J: TRBJ2-5
DNA: TGTGCCAGCTCACCAGGGCTAGTGAATGAGCAGTTCTTC; CDR3: CASSPGLVNEQFF; V: TRBV18; D: -; size: -; J: TRBJ2-1
DNA: TGTGCCAGCATGAGGGTGAACACTGAAGCTTTCTTT; CDR3: CASMRVNTEAFF; V: TRBV6-5; D: -; size: -; J: TRBJ1-1
DNA: TGTGCCAGTAGTTTGGGCCGGGGCACCGGGGAGCTGTTTTTT; CDR3: CASSLGRGTGELFF; V: TRBV19; D: -; size: -; J: TRBJ2-2
DNA: TGTGCCAGCAGGCTTGGCAGGGCGCGTTGGGAGACCCAGTACTTC; CDR3: CASRLGRARWETQYF; V: TRBV2; D: -; size: -; J: TRBJ2-5
DNA: TGTGCCAGCAGTTTACCCTCGACAGGGGGCTATGGCTACACCTTC; CDR3: CASSLPSTGGYGYTF; V: TRBV28; D: TRBD1; size: once; J: TRBJ1-2
DNA: TGTGCCAGCAGCTCCTCAAGGGACCCCTATGGCTACACCTTC; CDR3: CASSSSRDPYGYTF; V: TRBV5-4; D: -; size: -; J: TRBJ1-2
DNA: TGTGCCAGCAGCCAAGTACAGGGTTCTGGCTACACCTTC; CDR3: CASSQVQGSGYTF; V: TRBV14; D: -; size: -; J: TRBJ1-2
DNA: TGTGCCAGCAGCTTAACCCGACTAGCGGCCTTGTACAATGAGCAGTTCTTC; CDR3: CASSLTRLAALYNEQFF; V: TRBV7-9; D: TRBD2; size: many; J: TRBJ2-1
DNA: TGTGCCAGCAGCTCGGACCCAAGTCAGTCCTACGAGCAGTACTTC; CDR3: CASSSDPSQSYEQYF; V: TRBV11-2; D: -; size: few; J: TRBJ2-7
DNA: TGTGCCAGCAGCACGGAAGCGGGAGAGGTTGAGCAGTTCTTC; CDR3: CASSTEAGEVEQFF; V: TRBV5-8; D: TRBD2; size: -; J: TRBJ2-1
DNA: TGTGCCAGCAGCCAGTCGGGGGCGGGGCAGCCCCAGCATTTT; CDR3: CASSQSGAGQPQHF; V: TRBV14; D: -; size: -; J: TRBJ1-5
DNA: TGCGCCAGCAGCTTGGAAGGGGAGGGACATACTGAAGCTTTCTTT; CDR3: CASSLEGEGHTEAFF; V: TRBV5-1; D: -; size: -; J: TRBJ1-1
DNA: TGTGCCAGCAGTCCGCCTCTGCAGCCCCAGCATTTT; CDR3: CASSPPLQPQHF; V: TRBV28; D: -; size: few; J: TRBJ1-5
DNA: TGTGCCAGCAGCCGGACTAGCGGGAGGGAGCAGTTCTTC; CDR3: CASSRTSGREQFF; V: TRBV13; D: TRBD2; size: -; J: TRBJ2-1